These 8 T cell receptor beta chains were sequenced from one sample in a study of monozygotic twins with inflammatory bowel disease. Using the 5' RACE reads, TCRdb records one entry per CDR3 protein without DNA. The sample data list fewer than 150,000 distinct CDR3 sequences. Sequencing input: blood. These receptors all stem from a human donor with ulcerative colitis or Crohn's disease, or a healthy co-twin of an affected twin (not recorded which).

The rearrangement links TRBV4-2 to TRBJ2-5; lacking DNA, the TRBD2 call made by TCRdb goes unchecked. This CDR3 comprises 15 residues. CDR1 is LGHNA, CDR2 YNFKEQ, per germline. The CDR3 spells CASSRRGDSKETQYF.

The chain recombines TRBV4-1 with TRBJ2-7; lacking DNA, the TRBD1 call made by TCRdb goes unchecked. The CDR3 totals 16 residues. From germline, CDR1 is MGHRA and CDR2 YSYEKL. CDR3 sequence: CASSQDQGVLTMEQYF.

The chain links TRBV6-2 or TRBV6-3 to TRBJ1-2. Per germline, CDR1 MNHEY and CDR2 SVGEGT. The CDR3 has 11 amino acids. This CDR3 is CASSYPGGYTF.

The gene calls are TRBV20-1 and TRBJ1-1. The CDR3 has 16 amino acids. Germline V gene data show CDR1 as DFQATT and CDR2 as SNEGSKA (reference sequence). The CDR3 protein is CSARDAGRSFYTEAFF.

V gene TRBV12-3 or TRBV12-4 combines with J gene TRBJ2-4. The CDR3 has 14 residues. CDR3 in amino acids: CASSFGQSGNIQYF.

This chain's CDR3 is CSAPATSRGEQYF. The chain carries TRBV20-1 and TRBJ2-7; TCRdb outputs TRBD2, but without DNA this stays unchecked. CDR3 size: 13 residues. Germline V gene data show CDR1 as DFQATT and CDR2 as SNEGSKA (reference sequence).

The chain joins TRBV10-2 to TRBJ1-4; TCRdb lists TRBD1, though no DNA is available to test this call. The CDR3 is made up of 16 amino acids. CDR1 is WSHSY and CDR2 is SAAADI in the germline V gene. Here the CDR3 reads CASSPGTEATNEKLFF.

The chain combines TRBV18 with TRBJ2-1. The germline V gene encodes CDR1 KGHSH and CDR2 LQKENI. The CDR3 totals 14 residues. CDR3 loop: CASSAGPIYNEQFF.